This T cell receptor (beta chain) was identified in a study of OX40 agonist ivuxolimab in advanced cancers. Background on the study: As their treatment, patients were administered ivuxolimab, an agonistic anti-OX40 (CD134) antibody. Each patient was given ivuxolimab into a vein every 2 weeks, at 0.01 to 10 mg/kg. Subjects had a mean age of about 57 years, with a range of about 23 to 79; just over 80% were male. Overall study findings and caveats: Dose levels from 0.1 to 3.0 mg/kg saw CD4+ and CD8+ blood T cells expand clonally by week 6.

Repertoires were generated with immunoSEQ multiplex PCR, while TCRdb's copy carries only in-frame clones and drops some. The repertoire includes 60,000 to 80,000 clones, roughly 80% of them detected once, and roughly 5.3% sits in the top ten. This clone was counted once. The antigen is unknown. The clonotype comes from an adult with an advanced solid tumor such as melanoma, head and neck, liver or kidney cancer. The sequencing used CD4+ or CD8+ T cells sorted from blood, collected in a trial of the OX40 agonist ivuxolimab.

Here the CDR3 reads CASSLVVGQGANEQFF. In DNA form, the CDR3 reads TGTGCCAGCAGCTTAGTGGTGGGACAGGGGGCGAATGAGCAGTTCTTC. The chain recombines TRBV11-3 with TRBJ2-1; TRBD1 aligns across 12 bases. Unmatched junction bases numbered 5, after V lost 1 base and J lost 7 bases. The CDR3 is made up of 16 amino acids. Germline-derived CDR1 and CDR2 are SGHNT and YENEEA.